This is a list of T cell receptor beta chains from one sample in a study of cytotoxic CD8 clonotypes in ibrutinib-treated CLL. TCRdb keeps only in-frame clones here, not all; method: immunoSEQ multiplex PCR. There are about 310,000 clones in the sample; about 80% occur only once, and 6.5% to 8.5% lies in the top ten. The sequenced sample was PBMCs, obtained before ibrutinib treatment. The receptors come from a human donor with chronic lymphocytic leukemia. The CDR3 runs from the conserved cysteine through the conserved F or W. D genes are given only for firm matches. For some rows the clone size is stated as once, few or many, or as a class when expanded; others skip it.

CDR3aa	CDR3nt	d_gene	v_gene	j_gene	abundance
CASSQGQGFRAFF	TGTGCCAGCAGCCAGGGACAGGGGTTTCGAGCTTTCTTT	TRBD1	TRBV6-6	TRBJ1-1	-
CASSQTTGRSYTEAFF	TGTGCCAGTAGCCAAACGACAGGGAGGAGCTACACTGAAGCTTTCTTT	TRBD1	TRBV19	TRBJ1-1	-
CASSTYRDRGPYEQYF	TGCGCCAGCAGCACTTACCGGGACAGGGGGCCCTACGAGCAGTACTTC	TRBD1	TRBV5-1	TRBJ2-7	-
CASRATRTYNEQFF	TGTGCCAGCAGGGCGACGAGAACCTACAATGAGCAGTTCTTC	-	TRBV27	TRBJ2-1	-
CASNNRDNPYNEQFF	TGTGCCAGCAACAACCGGGACAACCCCTACAATGAGCAGTTCTTC	-	TRBV11-2	TRBJ2-1	once
CASSMGGQVLFQPQHF	TGTGCCAGTAGTATGGGCGGACAGGTTTTATTTCAGCCCCAGCATTTT	TRBD1	TRBV19	TRBJ1-5	-
CASSRQGFSGNTIYF	TGTGCCAGCAGCCGACAGGGCTTCTCTGGAAACACCATATATTTT	TRBD1	TRBV6-5	TRBJ1-3	-
CASSPGLYSGNTIYF	TGTGCCAGCAGCCCAGGGCTGTACTCTGGAAACACCATATATTTT	-	TRBV7-9	TRBJ1-3	-
CASSRSRQVQETQYF	TGTGCCAGCAGCCGCTCCCGACAGGTCCAAGAGACCCAGTACTTC	-	TRBV27	TRBJ2-5	-
CASSPGLAGGFSTIEQYF	TGTGCCAGTAGTCCCGGACTAGCGGGAGGGTTTAGTACGATCGAGCAGTACTTC	TRBD2	TRBV19	TRBJ2-7	-
CAWSTQANTEAFF	TGTGCCTGGAGCACTCAGGCGAACACTGAAGCTTTCTTT	-	TRBV30	TRBJ1-1	-
CASSVDRGLNTGELFF	TGTGCCAGCAGCGTCGACAGGGGACTAAACACCGGGGAGCTGTTTTTT	-	TRBV13	TRBJ2-2	-
CASSVDGRAMDEQFF	TGTGCCAGCAGCGTAGACGGGAGGGCCATGGATGAGCAGTTCTTC	TRBD2	TRBV9	TRBJ2-1	few
CAWSVRWGLNTDTQYF	TGTGCCTGGAGTGTAAGGTGGGGCCTGAACACAGATACGCAGTATTTT	-	TRBV30	TRBJ2-3	-
CASVGTTYEQYF	TGTGCCAGCGTCGGGACTACCTACGAGCAGTACTTC	TRBD2	TRBV7-9	TRBJ2-7	-
CASSVGTGFDNQPQHF	TGTGCCAGCAGCGTAGGGACAGGGTTTGACAATCAGCCCCAGCATTTT	TRBD1	TRBV9	TRBJ1-5	-
CASSVAPADSNTGELFF	TGTGCCAGCAGCGTAGCCCCAGCGGACAGCAACACCGGGGAGCTGTTTTTT	-	TRBV9	TRBJ2-2	-
CASRGVAGNTIYF	TGTGCCAGCAGAGGGGTTGCTGGAAACACCATATATTTT	-	TRBV6-5	TRBJ1-3	few
CASRGRQVHEQYF	TGTGCCAGCAGAGGTAGACAGGTACACGAGCAGTACTTC	-	TRBV7-2	TRBJ2-7	-
CASSASGTYEQYF	TGTGCCAGTAGTGCTAGCGGTACCTACGAGCAGTACTTC	TRBD2	TRBV19	TRBJ2-7	-
CASSLLAGGGDEQFF	TGTGCCAGCAGCTTACTAGCGGGAGGGGGCGATGAGCAGTTCTTC	TRBD2	TRBV7-3	TRBJ2-1	-
CASSLMGTSGRRVQYF	TGTGCCAGCAGCTTAATGGGGACTAGCGGGAGACGGGTGCAGTACTTC	TRBD2	TRBV7-8	TRBJ2-7	-